A selection of T cell receptor beta chains follows, all from one sample in a study of control samples from healthy donors and cancer patients. TCRdb's copy holds only in-frame clones and misses some; the assay was immunoSEQ multiplex PCR. The sample records 150,000 to 200,000 clones, roughly 89% being singletons. The specimen was blood. These receptors all stem from a woman aged 45-59 years in good health. CDR3s leave out the opening cysteine and the closing phenylalanine or tryptophan.

cdr3_aa: ASTLTGNTGELF; j_call: TRBJ2-2; v_call: TRBV6-5
cdr3_aa: ASSLLQGQETQY; j_call: TRBJ2-5; v_call: TRBV5-6
cdr3_aa: ATSRDLSGQPLIT; j_call: TRBJ1-2; v_call: TRBV15
cdr3_aa: ASSQEGQGDRIVTEAF; j_call: TRBJ1-1; v_call: TRBV4-1
cdr3_aa: ASSPGRTYGYT; j_call: TRBJ1-2; v_call: TRBV9
cdr3_aa: ASSLGGANSPLH; j_call: TRBJ1-6; v_call: TRBV5-6
cdr3_aa: AWIPLRDRSSYEQY; j_call: TRBJ2-7; v_call: TRBV30
cdr3_aa: ASSSPGGLDTQY; j_call: TRBJ2-3; v_call: TRBV19
cdr3_aa: ASSLVPAHYEKLF; j_call: TRBJ1-4; v_call: TRBV7-8
cdr3_aa: AIRSQGKGENTIY; j_call: TRBJ1-3; v_call: TRBV7-9
cdr3_aa: ASQRTGTQGHEQY; j_call: TRBJ2-7; v_call: TRBV7-9
cdr3_aa: ASSLALTGELF; j_call: TRBJ2-2; v_call: TRBV7-7
cdr3_aa: ASSMNAGVPGELF; j_call: TRBJ2-2; v_call: TRBV19
cdr3_aa: ASSPQLAGGRDTQY; j_call: TRBJ2-3; v_call: TRBV7-3
cdr3_aa: AISESSGGTNTGELF; j_call: TRBJ2-2; v_call: TRBV10-3
cdr3_aa: ASSYGFGQEAF; j_call: TRBJ1-1; v_call: TRBV6-2/TRBV6-3
cdr3_aa: ASSTGQSRQAF; j_call: TRBJ1-1; v_call: TRBV5-1
cdr3_aa: ASSSTRGAETQY; j_call: TRBJ2-5; v_call: TRBV5-6
cdr3_aa: ASSLTGANYGYT; j_call: TRBJ1-2; v_call: TRBV28
cdr3_aa: ASSVDGFSSYNEQF; j_call: TRBJ2-1; v_call: TRBV9
cdr3_aa: ASSPLLAGGLETQY; j_call: TRBJ2-5; v_call: TRBV7-2
cdr3_aa: ASRLGHQNNEQF; j_call: TRBJ2-1; v_call: TRBV7-8
cdr3_aa: ASSARYYNEQF; j_call: TRBJ2-1; v_call: TRBV9
cdr3_aa: ASSLRGGETQY; j_call: TRBJ2-5; v_call: TRBV5-6
cdr3_aa: ASRSLGGGRAGELF; j_call: TRBJ2-2; v_call: TRBV28
cdr3_aa: ASSGTASNYGYT; j_call: TRBJ1-2; v_call: TRBV28
cdr3_aa: ASSIAGGTALQPQH; j_call: TRBJ1-5; v_call: TRBV19
cdr3_aa: AWRLDRKRLGANVLT; j_call: TRBJ2-6; v_call: TRBV30
cdr3_aa: ASRGWTGIYGYT; j_call: TRBJ1-2; v_call: TRBV2
cdr3_aa: ASSPGPTYEQY; j_call: TRBJ2-7; v_call: TRBV18
cdr3_aa: ASSSHSYGYT; j_call: TRBJ1-2; v_call: TRBV7-3
cdr3_aa: ASSFGVLAGERGETQY; j_call: TRBJ2-5; v_call: TRBV7-2
cdr3_aa: ASTLGQAQYGYT; j_call: TRBJ1-2; v_call: TRBV6-5
cdr3_aa: ASSTDHRERNGYT; j_call: TRBJ1-2; v_call: TRBV19
cdr3_aa: AIRTKLAGHYEQY; j_call: TRBJ2-7; v_call: TRBV10-3
cdr3_aa: ATSRDQGNQPQH; j_call: TRBJ1-5; v_call: TRBV15
cdr3_aa: ASSQSLTTKRTGELF; j_call: TRBJ2-2; v_call: TRBV16
cdr3_aa: ASSRRTVTGELF; j_call: TRBJ2-2; v_call: TRBV2
cdr3_aa: ASSLGRGAGQPQH; j_call: TRBJ1-5; v_call: TRBV11-2
cdr3_aa: SVLRQMNTEAF; j_call: TRBJ1-1; v_call: TRBV29-1
cdr3_aa: AWNKNTNYGYT; j_call: TRBJ1-2; v_call: TRBV30
cdr3_aa: ASSRDGLSYEQY; j_call: TRBJ2-7; v_call: TRBV3-1/TRBV3-2
cdr3_aa: ASSLMRFYGYT; j_call: TRBJ1-2; v_call: TRBV12-3/TRBV12-4
cdr3_aa: ACRDLPNEKLF; j_call: TRBJ1-4; v_call: TRBV30
cdr3_aa: ASSRFTGGGTEAF; j_call: TRBJ1-1; v_call: TRBV6-5
cdr3_aa: ATSRDSGRMGGYT; j_call: TRBJ1-2; v_call: TRBV15
cdr3_aa: ASSPSGQGGEQY; j_call: TRBJ2-7; v_call: TRBV18
cdr3_aa: ASSLGPENIQY; j_call: TRBJ2-4; v_call: TRBV7-2